This T cell receptor beta chain was captured by sequencing in a study of blood T cell repertoires in COVID-19. Clones were sequenced by immunoSEQ multiplex PCR, and TCRdb holds only the in-frame ones, with some missing. The table includes under 300,000 clones, 91% detected once. CDR1 LNHDA and CDR2 SQIVND come from the germline V gene (reference sequence). The CDR3 covers 15 residues. V was trimmed by 4 bases and J by 4 bases, leaving 15 bases between them. This clone has just one count. The clonotype originates from a human donor in a cohort exposed to, infected with or recovered from COVID-19 (not recorded which). The donor label of this sample is uncertain. This chain uses TRBV19 with TRBJ2-3, with D possibly TRBD2 on 6 matching bases. The sequenced material came from PBMCs or T cells enriched from blood (not recorded which). Here the CDR3 DNA reads TGTGCCAGTAGTACCGGGAGCCGAGGTGCAGATACGCAGTATTTT. It codes for CASSTGSRGADTQYF.